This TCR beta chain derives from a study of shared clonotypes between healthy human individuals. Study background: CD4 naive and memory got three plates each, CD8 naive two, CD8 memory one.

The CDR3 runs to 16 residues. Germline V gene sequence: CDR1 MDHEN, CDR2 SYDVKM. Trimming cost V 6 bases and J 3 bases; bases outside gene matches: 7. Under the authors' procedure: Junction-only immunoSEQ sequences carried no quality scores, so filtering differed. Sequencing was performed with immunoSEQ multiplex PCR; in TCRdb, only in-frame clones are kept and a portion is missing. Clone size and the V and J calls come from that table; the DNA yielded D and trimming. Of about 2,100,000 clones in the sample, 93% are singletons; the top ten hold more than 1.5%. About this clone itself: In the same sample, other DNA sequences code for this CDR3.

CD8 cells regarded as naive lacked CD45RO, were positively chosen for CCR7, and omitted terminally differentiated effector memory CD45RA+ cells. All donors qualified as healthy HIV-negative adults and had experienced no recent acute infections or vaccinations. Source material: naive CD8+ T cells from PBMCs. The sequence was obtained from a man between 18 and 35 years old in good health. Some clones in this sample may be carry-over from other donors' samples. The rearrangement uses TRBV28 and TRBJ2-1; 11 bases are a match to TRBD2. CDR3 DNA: TGTGCCAGCAGCTTAGGGACTAGCGGAGACTACAATGAGCAGTTCTTC. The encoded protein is CASSLGTSGDYNEQFF.